This TCR beta chain was identified in a study of T cell responses to AZD1222 COVID-19 vaccine. Germline loops: CDR1 MNHNY, CDR2 SVGAGI (reference sequence). There are 16 residues in the CDR3. V lost 0 bases and J lost 7; bases outside the gene matches: 6. Study-wide findings and caveats: Reports say nearly half of spike-specific TCRs go after unmutated variant regions. Rises in breadth and depth of Spike-specific TCRs came after two AZD1222 doses.

TCRdb's table, derived via immunoSEQ multiplex PCR, lists solely in-frame clones and lacks some. The data show 55,000 to 75,000 clones, about three quarters seen once. In the case of this clone: Its antigen remains unknown.

The chain is built from TRBV6-6 and TRBJ2-1; 10 bases match TRBD2. The sample here was peripheral blood, taken on day 0 of AZD1222 vaccination. The source is an adult in good health. CDR3 amino acids: CASSYSPSGGGNEQFF. The CDR3 DNA follows: TGTGCCAGCAGTTACTCGCCTAGCGGGGGTGGGAATGAGCAGTTCTTC.